This record looks at one T cell receptor (beta chain) sequence and its context. TCRdb redid the calling of the RT-PCR reads with MiXCR, one entry per CDR3 protein. The sample lists fewer than 800,000 distinct CDR3 sequences; approximately 15% were seen once. This CDR3 spans 14 amino acids. V was trimmed by 5 bases and J by 6 bases, leaving 14 bases between them. Germline lookup yields CDR1 MNHEY and CDR2 SVGEGT. The rearrangement links TRBV6-2 or TRBV6-3 to TRBJ2-1; no clear D gene. The receptor's source is a female donor in good health, serving as a healthy control. Sequencing was performed on memory CD4+ T cells from blood. The CDR3 sequence is CASSLIVGSNEQFF. CDR3 DNA sequence: TGTGCCAGCAGTCTGATCGTGGGGTCCAATGAGCAGTTCTTC.